These T cell receptor beta chains were read from a single sample in a study of T-cell memory formation after mild COVID-19. One entry per CDR3 protein results from TCRdb running MiXCR on the 5' RACE reads. The repertoire holds 150,000 to 200,000 distinct CDR3 sequences, 11% seen once, with approximately 3.8% in the top ten. The sample consisted of PBMCs or a T cell subset sorted from them (not recorded which). The origin of the receptors is a man between 18 and 29 years old who had mild COVID-19 (a few samples of this study predate the infection). Cell type and time point are not known. Both conserved end residues are part of each CDR3. The order of the fields is CDR3 DNA, CDR3 protein, clone size, V gene, D gene, J gene. A D gene is named only where the DNA matches it firmly. Clone size appears in some rows only: once, few, many, or a class for an expanded clone.

CDR3 DNA: TGTGCCAGCAGGGATTGGGGGAGCTCCTACAATGAGCAGTTCTTC
CDR3 protein: CASRDWGSSYNEQFF
clone size: many
V gene: TRBV3-1
D gene: .
J gene: TRBJ2-1

CDR3 DNA: TGTGCCAGCAGTGGACAGGGGGACGCAGATACGCAGTATTTT
CDR3 protein: CASSGQGDADTQYF
clone size: few
V gene: TRBV12-3/TRBV12-4
D gene: TRBD1
J gene: TRBJ2-3

CDR3 DNA: TGCGCCAGCAGCCAAGAGAGTAGACTAGCCAATGAGCAGTTCTTC
CDR3 protein: CASSQESRLANEQFF
clone size: few
V gene: TRBV4-3
D gene: TRBD2
J gene: TRBJ2-1

CDR3 DNA: TGTGCCAGCAGCCTGGGAGGGGCCGCTAGGGGCGGGGAGCTGTTTTTT
CDR3 protein: CASSLGGAARGGELFF
clone size: .
V gene: TRBV7-2
D gene: TRBD2
J gene: TRBJ2-2

CDR3 DNA: TGCGCCAGCAGCCCCTCCGGCTTCAGCAATCAGCCCCAGCATTTT
CDR3 protein: CASSPSGFSNQPQHF
clone size: .
V gene: TRBV4-1
D gene: .
J gene: TRBJ1-5

CDR3 DNA: TGTGCCAGCAGGGAATTCGGGACCCAGTACTTC
CDR3 protein: CASREFGTQYF
clone size: few
V gene: TRBV6-5
D gene: .
J gene: TRBJ2-5

CDR3 DNA: TGTGCCAGCAGTCCTAGTCCCAACTATGGCTACACCTTC
CDR3 protein: CASSPSPNYGYTF
clone size: few
V gene: TRBV12-3/TRBV12-4
D gene: .
J gene: TRBJ1-2

CDR3 DNA: TGTGCCAGCAGCCCCGAGCAGGCTCCCCGCGATGGCTACACCTTC
CDR3 protein: CASSPEQAPRDGYTF
clone size: many
V gene: TRBV7-8
D gene: .
J gene: TRBJ1-2

CDR3 DNA: TGTGCCAGTAGTCCGGGCGCAACGCCCCAGCATTTT
CDR3 protein: CASSPGATPQHF
clone size: few
V gene: TRBV19
D gene: .
J gene: TRBJ1-5

CDR3 DNA: TGCGCCAGCAGCCGACAAGTACCGGGACAGGGCACGGTGTACTATAATTCACCCCTCCACTTT
CDR3 protein: CASSRQVPGQGTVYYNSPLHF
clone size: .
V gene: TRBV4-3
D gene: TRBD1
J gene: TRBJ1-6

CDR3 DNA: TGTGCCAGCTCACCACCAATAGGGTGGCCCGATCCGTACACAGATACGCAGTATTTT
CDR3 protein: CASSPPIGWPDPYTDTQYF
clone size: few
V gene: TRBV18
D gene: .
J gene: TRBJ2-3

CDR3 DNA: TGTGCCAGCAGCTTGAGGGGGCTTGGAAAACTGTTTTTT
CDR3 protein: CASSLRGLGKLFF
clone size: .
V gene: TRBV7-9
D gene: TRBD1
J gene: TRBJ1-4

CDR3 DNA: TGTGCCAGCAGTGAATCCGGGACAGGGGGCATGGAGACCCAGTACTTC
CDR3 protein: CASSESGTGGMETQYF
clone size: once
V gene: TRBV25-1
D gene: TRBD1
J gene: TRBJ2-5

CDR3 DNA: TGTGCCAGCAGCTTCGGACAAGACCAGCCCCAGCATTTT
CDR3 protein: CASSFGQDQPQHF
clone size: .
V gene: TRBV5-4
D gene: .
J gene: TRBJ1-5

CDR3 DNA: TGTGCCAGCAGCTTACAGGCGGGTGAGCAGTTCTTC
CDR3 protein: CASSLQAGEQFF
clone size: many
V gene: TRBV7-2
D gene: .
J gene: TRBJ2-1

CDR3 DNA: TGCAGTGCCCTTTCGGGCACAGATACGCAGTATTTT
CDR3 protein: CSALSGTDTQYF
clone size: few
V gene: TRBV20-1
D gene: .
J gene: TRBJ2-3

CDR3 DNA: TGTGCCAGCAGCCTCAGGGGGCTAGCGGGGGTGCAGTTCTTC
CDR3 protein: CASSLRGLAGVQFF
clone size: .
V gene: TRBV5-4
D gene: TRBD2
J gene: TRBJ2-1

CDR3 DNA: TGTGCCAGCAGCTCGATGGGGGGAGCAGAGACCCAGTACTTC
CDR3 protein: CASSSMGGAETQYF
clone size: few
V gene: TRBV3-1
D gene: .
J gene: TRBJ2-5

CDR3 DNA: TGTGCCAGCAGCCACGGCAAGACTGAAGCTTTCTTT
CDR3 protein: CASSHGKTEAFF
clone size: .
V gene: TRBV16
D gene: .
J gene: TRBJ1-1

CDR3 DNA: TGCGCCAGCAGCTCCATACAGGGAGACTATGGCTACACCTTC
CDR3 protein: CASSSIQGDYGYTF
clone size: .
V gene: TRBV5-1
D gene: .
J gene: TRBJ1-2

CDR3 DNA: TGTGCCAGCAGTTTGGGCGGGGTAGGGGATACGCAGTATTTT
CDR3 protein: CASSLGGVGDTQYF
clone size: hyperexpanded
V gene: TRBV12-3/TRBV12-4
D gene: .
J gene: TRBJ2-3

CDR3 DNA: TGTGCCAGCAGCGTAGAGGGACACCCTTTACGCACAGATACGCAGTATTTT
CDR3 protein: CASSVEGHPLRTDTQYF
clone size: many
V gene: TRBV9
D gene: .
J gene: TRBJ2-3

CDR3 DNA: TGTGCCAGCAGCTCCGGGACAGGGCAACGACCCCTCCACTTT
CDR3 protein: CASSSGTGQRPLHF
clone size: many
V gene: TRBV7-2
D gene: TRBD1
J gene: TRBJ1-6

CDR3 DNA: TGCGCCAGCAGCCAAGATCGGCTAGCGGGGAGCCAGCGGTACTTC
CDR3 protein: CASSQDRLAGSQRYF
clone size: .
V gene: TRBV4-3
D gene: TRBD2
J gene: TRBJ2-7

CDR3 DNA: TGCGCCAGCAGCCAAGGGACAGGGTCGGGCTATGGCTACACCTTC
CDR3 protein: CASSQGTGSGYGYTF
clone size: .
V gene: TRBV4-1
D gene: TRBD1
J gene: TRBJ1-2

CDR3 DNA: TGTGCCAGCAGCCGGGAGGCTAATGAGCAGTTCTTC
CDR3 protein: CASSREANEQFF
clone size: many
V gene: TRBV5-6
D gene: TRBD2
J gene: TRBJ2-1

CDR3 DNA: TGCGCCAGCAGCTTACTGCGGACTAGCGGGGGGGATACGCAGTATTTT
CDR3 protein: CASSLLRTSGGDTQYF
clone size: few
V gene: TRBV5-1
D gene: TRBD2
J gene: TRBJ2-3

CDR3 DNA: TGTGCCAGCAGCCTCGAGTTGGGCCGAAGCTCCTACAATGAGCAGTTCTTC
CDR3 protein: CASSLELGRSSYNEQFF
clone size: .
V gene: TRBV4-2
D gene: .
J gene: TRBJ2-1

CDR3 DNA: TGTGCCAGCTCACATCCCGCCTTGGGGCGCAGGCAGACAACATTTAACACTGAAGCTTTCTTT
CDR3 protein: CASSHPALGRRQTTFNTEAFF
clone size: .
V gene: TRBV18
D gene: .
J gene: TRBJ1-1

CDR3 DNA: TGTGCCATCACACAGGGGGCACCCTTACTGACAGATACGCAGTATTTT
CDR3 protein: CAITQGAPLLTDTQYF
clone size: few
V gene: TRBV10-3
D gene: TRBD1
J gene: TRBJ2-3

CDR3 DNA: TGTGCCAGCAGTTTGTACCCGGGGGGATTTAATTCACCCCTCCACTTT
CDR3 protein: CASSLYPGGFNSPLHF
clone size: many
V gene: TRBV12-3/TRBV12-4
D gene: .
J gene: TRBJ1-6

CDR3 DNA: TGCGCCAGCAGCTTGGTTGGGACAGGGGATTCACCCCTCCACTTT
CDR3 protein: CASSLVGTGDSPLHF
clone size: .
V gene: TRBV5-1
D gene: TRBD1
J gene: TRBJ1-6

CDR3 DNA: TGTGCCAGCAGTGAGTTTAGAGTGACAGGGGGCGCGGAGACCCAGTACTTC
CDR3 protein: CASSEFRVTGGAETQYF
clone size: .
V gene: TRBV2
D gene: TRBD1
J gene: TRBJ2-5

CDR3 DNA: TGTGCCAGCAGTCCCAGGACAAGCTATGGCTACACCTTC
CDR3 protein: CASSPRTSYGYTF
clone size: .
V gene: TRBV6-5
D gene: .
J gene: TRBJ1-2

CDR3 DNA: TGTGCCAGCGACAGGGGAGGTCAGCCCCAGCATTTT
CDR3 protein: CASDRGGQPQHF
clone size: many
V gene: TRBV2
D gene: TRBD1
J gene: TRBJ1-5

CDR3 DNA: TGTGCCAGCAGCCCAGCAGGGGGGCGTGGCTCTGGGGCCAACGTCCTGACTTTC
CDR3 protein: CASSPAGGRGSGANVLTF
clone size: few
V gene: TRBV4-2
D gene: .
J gene: TRBJ2-6

CDR3 DNA: TGTGCCACCAGCAGAGATCCGAACACTGAAGCTTTCTTT
CDR3 protein: CATSRDPNTEAFF
clone size: many
V gene: TRBV15
D gene: .
J gene: TRBJ1-1

CDR3 DNA: TGTGCCAGCAGCTTCGGACAGGGCCCTGGAAACACCATATATTTT
CDR3 protein: CASSFGQGPGNTIYF
clone size: few
V gene: TRBV7-6
D gene: TRBD1
J gene: TRBJ1-3

CDR3 DNA: TGTGCCAGCAGCCAGGGGAGGACCCAGTACTTC
CDR3 protein: CASSQGRTQYF
clone size: many
V gene: TRBV6-5
D gene: .
J gene: TRBJ2-5

CDR3 DNA: TGTGCCAGCAGCTCGACCAGGGGGGCCCCTTTCAATCAGCCCCAGCATTTT
CDR3 protein: CASSSTRGAPFNQPQHF
clone size: .
V gene: TRBV7-9
D gene: TRBD1
J gene: TRBJ1-5

CDR3 DNA: TGTGCCAGCAGCCTCGAAGCGGGGGGCCTCCCAGAGACCCAGTACTTC
CDR3 protein: CASSLEAGGLPETQYF
clone size: few
V gene: TRBV5-6
D gene: TRBD2
J gene: TRBJ2-5

CDR3 DNA: TGTGCCAGCAGCCTTTACTATGCCGAGACCCAGTACTTC
CDR3 protein: CASSLYYAETQYF
clone size: few
V gene: TRBV7-2
D gene: .
J gene: TRBJ2-5

CDR3 DNA: TGCGCCAGCAGCGCTCAGCAGGAGCAGTTCTTC
CDR3 protein: CASSAQQEQFF
clone size: many
V gene: TRBV5-1
D gene: .
J gene: TRBJ2-1

CDR3 DNA: TGTGCCAGCAGCCAAGGTATAATTCGACAGGCGGGTGCCACTGAAGCTTTCTTT
CDR3 protein: CASSQGIIRQAGATEAFF
clone size: many
V gene: TRBV3-1
D gene: .
J gene: TRBJ1-1

CDR3 DNA: TGTGCCAGCTCACCTGACAGGGCCCTCTCCTATGGCTACACCTTC
CDR3 protein: CASSPDRALSYGYTF
clone size: .
V gene: TRBV18
D gene: TRBD1
J gene: TRBJ1-2

CDR3 DNA: TGTGCTAGCAGCTTGGGCTCGGCGAAGACCCAGTACTTC
CDR3 protein: CASSLGSAKTQYF
clone size: .
V gene: TRBV7-7
D gene: .
J gene: TRBJ2-5

CDR3 DNA: TGTGCCAGCAGTGAAGCAGGGTTGAATGAGCAGTTCTTC
CDR3 protein: CASSEAGLNEQFF
clone size: many
V gene: TRBV2
D gene: .
J gene: TRBJ2-1

CDR3 DNA: TGCGCCAGCAGCTTGGACAGGGAGACCCAGTACTTC
CDR3 protein: CASSLDRETQYF
clone size: many
V gene: TRBV5-1
D gene: .
J gene: TRBJ2-5

CDR3 DNA: TGTGCCAGCAGCCCTCCTGGACTAGCGGGGGACGGTGAGCAGTTCTTC
CDR3 protein: CASSPPGLAGDGEQFF
clone size: few
V gene: TRBV12-3/TRBV12-4
D gene: TRBD2
J gene: TRBJ2-1

CDR3 DNA: TGCAGTGCTAGAGATTATAAGACGAGCAATCAGCCCCAGCATTTT
CDR3 protein: CSARDYKTSNQPQHF
clone size: .
V gene: TRBV20-1
D gene: .
J gene: TRBJ1-5

CDR3 DNA: TGCGCCAGCAGGGCCGGGACCGGCCAAGAGACCCAGTACTTC
CDR3 protein: CASRAGTGQETQYF
clone size: .
V gene: TRBV5-1
D gene: .
J gene: TRBJ2-5

CDR3 DNA: TGCAGCGTTGGACTAACCTACCGAGAGACCCAGTACTTC
CDR3 protein: CSVGLTYRETQYF
clone size: many
V gene: TRBV29-1
D gene: .
J gene: TRBJ2-5

CDR3 DNA: TGTGCCAGCAGCTCCACGACGGAGTACAATGAGCAGTTCTTC
CDR3 protein: CASSSTTEYNEQFF
clone size: many
V gene: TRBV7-2
D gene: .
J gene: TRBJ2-1

CDR3 DNA: TGTGCCAGCAGCTTAGCAGTGAAGGGCACAGATACGCAGTATTTT
CDR3 protein: CASSLAVKGTDTQYF
clone size: .
V gene: TRBV11-2
D gene: .
J gene: TRBJ2-3

CDR3 DNA: TGTGCCAGCAGTTACGGTGCGGCAGAGACCCAGTACTTC
CDR3 protein: CASSYGAAETQYF
clone size: few
V gene: TRBV6-5
D gene: .
J gene: TRBJ2-5

CDR3 DNA: TGCGCCAGCAGCCAAGTTACACGGACAGGGATATACGAGCAGTACTTC
CDR3 protein: CASSQVTRTGIYEQYF
clone size: .
V gene: TRBV4-1
D gene: TRBD1
J gene: TRBJ2-7

CDR3 DNA: TGTGCCAGCACCAACGGAGGGGATGAGCAGTTCTTC
CDR3 protein: CASTNGGDEQFF
clone size: .
V gene: TRBV7-6
D gene: .
J gene: TRBJ2-1

CDR3 DNA: TGTGCCAGTAGTGGTAGTGGAGGCGGGGAGCTGTTTTTT
CDR3 protein: CASSGSGGGELFF
clone size: few
V gene: TRBV19
D gene: .
J gene: TRBJ2-2

CDR3 DNA: TGTGCCAGCACCACAGGGGGCGACACCGGGGAGCTGTTTTTT
CDR3 protein: CASTTGGDTGELFF
clone size: few
V gene: TRBV6-6
D gene: TRBD1
J gene: TRBJ2-2